This T cell receptor beta chain emerged from a study of identical twins. Study observations and caveats: The more abundant beta clonotypes in cord blood had fewer insertions, and memory repertoires did not show this. In beta out-of-frame sequences, the excess sharing between twins was weaker.

This CDR3 region has 16 residues. CDR1 is SGHRS, CDR2 YFSETQ, per germline. The trim removed 0 bases at V and 4 bases at J, leaving 4 bases unmatched. A universal primer site was created by template switching, with the cDNA bearing unique molecular identifiers. MiXCR was run by TCRdb on the 5' RACE reads, yielding one entry per CDR3 protein. The table lists around 1.7 million distinct CDR3 sequences, under 35% of them singletons. With respect to this clonotype: Antigen: not known.

The sample comprised cord blood. This rearrangement joins TRBV5-1 to TRBJ2-1; TRBD2 agrees at 10 bases. The clonotype was recovered from a newborn girl in good health. The CDR3 DNA follows: TGCGCCAGCAGCTTGGAAGCGGGGGGGTTATACAATGAGCAGTTCTTC. Protein: CASSLEAGGLYNEQFF.